What follows describes a single T cell receptor beta chain. Antigen: not known. The data belong to a study of T cell responses to AZD1222 COVID-19 vaccine. Study summary: Both about-4-week and about-12-week second-dose recipients were combined. General observations from the study: The donor cohort was predominantly white British with a female majority, and clonal diversity may have been underestimated. Repertoire sampling happened only post peak T cell response.

Data came from immunoSEQ multiplex PCR; TCRdb stores just in-frame clones and leaves some out. The table shows over 75,000 clones, with roughly 90% occurring only once. The CDR3 consists of 15 residues. Germline assignment: CDR1 MDHEN and CDR2 SYDVKM. Unmatched junction bases numbered 10, after V lost 3 bases and J lost 6 bases. Sequencing used peripheral blood, obtained on day 0 of AZD1222 vaccination. The sequence was collected from an adult in good health. V gene TRBV28 combines with J gene TRBJ1-1; 7 bases fit TRBD1. CDR3 bases: TGTGCCAGCAGTTTGGGCAGGGGGGCTTTCCCTGAAGCTTTCTTT. Amino acid sequence: CASSLGRGAFPEAFF.